Listed below are T cell receptor beta chains from one sample, sequenced in a study of T cells in Graves' hyperthyroidism and ophthalmopathy. In TCRdb, the multiplex PCR reads were re-called with MiXCR into one record per CDR3 protein. The sample comprises hundreds of thousands of distinct CDR3 sequences, 15% to 20% of which are singletons, and less than 4.5% rests with the top ten. The sequenced sample was blood. All receptors come from a woman aged 25 to 39 with Graves' hyperthyroidism. The CDR3 runs from the conserved cysteine through the conserved F or W. The D gene is left open where the match is weak. Size is omitted from some rows. Given values are once, few, many or a class for expanded clones.

d_call: NA; j_call: TRBJ2-1; v_call: TRBV28; clone_size: many; cdr3_aa: CASSSFRNNEQFF; cdr3_nt: TGTGCCAGCAGTTCATTTAGAAACAATGAGCAGTTCTTC
d_call: NA; j_call: TRBJ1-3; v_call: TRBV6-1; clone_size: many; cdr3_aa: CASSERGFSGNTIYF; cdr3_nt: TGTGCCAGCAGTGAAAGGGGGTTCTCTGGAAACACCATATATTTT
d_call: NA; j_call: TRBJ1-2; v_call: TRBV18; clone_size: NA; cdr3_aa: CASSPQAQGGGYTF; cdr3_nt: TGTGCCAGCTCACCTCAGGCACAGGGCGGTGGCTACACCTTC
d_call: TRBD1; j_call: TRBJ2-7; v_call: TRBV7-8; clone_size: many; cdr3_aa: CASSPTGTVYEQYF; cdr3_nt: TGTGCCAGCAGCCCAACCGGGACAGTCTACGAGCAGTACTTC
d_call: TRBD2; j_call: TRBJ2-1; v_call: TRBV2; clone_size: NA; cdr3_aa: CASSGSSGNHEQFF; cdr3_nt: TGTGCCAGCAGTGGGTCTAGCGGGAACCATGAGCAGTTCTTC
d_call: NA; j_call: TRBJ2-1; v_call: TRBV7-6; clone_size: NA; cdr3_aa: CASSSSPTRGDEQFF; cdr3_nt: TGTGCCAGCAGCTCAAGCCCCACTAGAGGCGATGAGCAGTTCTTC
d_call: TRBD1; j_call: TRBJ2-7; v_call: TRBV6-1; clone_size: many; cdr3_aa: CASGRDRNYEQYF; cdr3_nt: TGTGCCAGCGGCCGGGACAGGAACTACGAGCAGTACTTC
d_call: NA; j_call: TRBJ2-2; v_call: TRBV11-2; clone_size: few; cdr3_aa: CASSRQRPGELFF; cdr3_nt: TGTGCCAGCAGTAGACAAAGACCCGGGGAGCTGTTTTTT
d_call: TRBD1; j_call: TRBJ2-1; v_call: TRBV25-1; clone_size: few; cdr3_aa: CASRFDRGHGNEQFF; cdr3_nt: TGTGCCAGCAGATTTGACAGGGGGCATGGCAATGAGCAGTTCTTC
d_call: NA; j_call: TRBJ2-7; v_call: TRBV11-2; clone_size: few; cdr3_aa: CASSLDSGNYEQYF; cdr3_nt: TGTGCCAGCAGCTTAGATAGCGGAAACTACGAGCAGTACTTC
d_call: NA; j_call: TRBJ2-3; v_call: TRBV7-2; clone_size: many; cdr3_aa: CASSSSYRHTDTQYF; cdr3_nt: TGTGCCAGCAGCTCATCCTATCGCCACACAGATACGCAGTATTTT
d_call: TRBD2; j_call: TRBJ2-1; v_call: TRBV5-6; clone_size: NA; cdr3_aa: CASSLGTSGRPPYNEQFF; cdr3_nt: TGTGCCAGCAGCTTGGGAACTAGCGGAAGGCCCCCCTACAATGAGCAGTTCTTC
d_call: NA; j_call: TRBJ1-2; v_call: TRBV18; clone_size: many; cdr3_aa: CASSPDSNGYTF; cdr3_nt: TGTGCCAGCTCACCAGACAGCAACGGCTACACCTTC
d_call: NA; j_call: TRBJ2-1; v_call: TRBV20-1; clone_size: few; cdr3_aa: CSARQGGGDNEQFF; cdr3_nt: TGCAGTGCTAGACAGGGTGGAGGGGACAATGAGCAGTTCTTC
d_call: NA; j_call: TRBJ1-1; v_call: TRBV29-1; clone_size: NA; cdr3_aa: CSVVVAGAVNTEAFF; cdr3_nt: TGCAGCGTTGTAGTGGCTGGGGCGGTGAACACTGAAGCTTTCTTT
d_call: NA; j_call: TRBJ2-7; v_call: TRBV7-8; clone_size: few; cdr3_aa: CASSSLGSLYEQYF; cdr3_nt: TGTGCCAGCAGCTCCCTGGGTAGCCTCTACGAGCAGTACTTC
d_call: NA; j_call: TRBJ1-5; v_call: TRBV28; clone_size: many; cdr3_aa: CASSLSTYSNQPQHF; cdr3_nt: TGTGCCAGCAGTTTGTCAACATATAGCAATCAGCCCCAGCATTTT
d_call: TRBD1; j_call: TRBJ1-5; v_call: TRBV7-8; clone_size: NA; cdr3_aa: CASSLVRGRTGGEVGDSQPQHF; cdr3_nt: TGTGCCAGCAGCTTAGTGCGTGGGAGGACAGGGGGCGAGGTAGGGGATAGCCAGCCCCAGCATTTT
d_call: TRBD2; j_call: TRBJ2-4; v_call: TRBV28; clone_size: many; cdr3_aa: CATGEGGNIQYF; cdr3_nt: TGTGCCACGGGGGAGGGAGGAAACATTCAGTACTTC
d_call: NA; j_call: TRBJ1-5; v_call: TRBV2; clone_size: many; cdr3_aa: CASSGGKGSFNQPQHF; cdr3_nt: TGTGCCAGCAGTGGCGGTAAGGGGAGTTTCAATCAGCCCCAGCATTTT
d_call: TRBD2; j_call: TRBJ2-1; v_call: TRBV27; clone_size: many; cdr3_aa: CASSLIAGGKNEQFF; cdr3_nt: TGTGCCAGCAGTTTAATAGCGGGAGGTAAAAATGAGCAGTTCTTC
d_call: NA; j_call: TRBJ2-2; v_call: TRBV2; clone_size: few; cdr3_aa: CASIDTGELFF; cdr3_nt: TGTGCCAGCATCGACACCGGGGAGCTGTTTTTT
d_call: NA; j_call: TRBJ2-4; v_call: TRBV20-1; clone_size: many; cdr3_aa: CSANLLGIQYF; cdr3_nt: TGCAGTGCCAACCTCTTGGGCATTCAGTACTTC
d_call: TRBD1; j_call: TRBJ2-7; v_call: TRBV20-1; clone_size: NA; cdr3_aa: CSADARTGGMYEQYF; cdr3_nt: TGCAGTGCGGATGCCCGGACAGGGGGTATGTACGAGCAGTACTTC
d_call: NA; j_call: TRBJ2-7; v_call: TRBV28; clone_size: many; cdr3_aa: CASRETGDEQYF; cdr3_nt: TGTGCCAGCAGAGAGACAGGAGACGAGCAGTACTTC
d_call: TRBD2; j_call: TRBJ2-3; v_call: TRBV7-2; clone_size: many; cdr3_aa: CASSPSGTTDTQYF; cdr3_nt: TGTGCCAGCAGCCCTAGCGGGACGACAGATACGCAGTATTTT
d_call: TRBD1; j_call: TRBJ2-7; v_call: TRBV29-1; clone_size: NA; cdr3_aa: CSVVMGQSSYEQYF; cdr3_nt: TGCAGCGTTGTTATGGGACAGAGCTCCTACGAGCAGTACTTC